This entry lists 9 T cell receptor beta chains sequenced from one sample in a study of shared clonotypes between healthy human individuals. CD8 cells regarded as naive lacked CD45RO, were positively chosen for CCR7, and omitted terminally differentiated effector memory CD45RA+ cells. Clones were sequenced by immunoSEQ multiplex PCR, and TCRdb holds only the in-frame ones, with some missing. Of 1.5 million to 2.5 million clones listed, approximately 94% are singletons. Sequencing was performed on naive CD8+ T cells sorted from blood. Every receptor here comes from a man in his late teens or twenties in good health.

The chain has TRBV7-2 and TRBJ1-5; the D gene is possibly TRBD1 (6 bases). Trimming cost V 1 base and J 3 bases, with 13 bases left between them. CDR3 size: 16 residues. The germline gives CDR1 SGHTA, CDR2 FQGNSA. The CDR3 region is CASSLDPSGDNQPQHF. DNA of the CDR3: TGTGCCAGCAGCTTAGACCCCTCAGGGGACAATCAGCCCCAGCATTTT.

The V and J genes are TRBV13 and TRBJ2-1, with 7 bases matching TRBD2. The CDR3 has 17 residues. Germline V gene data show CDR1 as PRHDT and CDR2 as FYEKMQ (reference sequence). V lost 3 bases and J lost 7; bases outside the gene matches: 15. The CDR3 DNA is TGTGCCAGCAGCTTGTCCTTGGGGGAGGGGCTTGGGAATGAGCAGTTCTTC. It codes for CASSLSLGEGLGNEQFF. The variable domain in full, with the rest retrieved from reference TRBV13 and TRBJ2-1, is AAGVIQSPRHLIKEKRETATLKCYPIPRHDTVYWYQQGPGQDPQFLISFYEKMQSDKGSIPDRFSAQQFSDYHSELNMSSLELGDSALYFCASSLSLGEGLGNEQFFGPGTRLTVL.

This chain links TRBV6-6 with TRBJ2-1; 9 nucleotides match TRBD2. The CDR3 has 15 amino acids. Per the germline V gene, CDR1 is MNHNY and CDR2 is SVGAGI (reference sequence). V trimming: 4 bases; J trimming: 6 bases; junction bases outside the gene matches: 7. As DNA, the CDR3 is TGTGCCAGCAGTTCATTAGCGGGAGATCTCAATGAGCAGTTCTTC. Residues: CASSSLAGDLNEQFF.

This chain uses TRBV10-1 with TRBJ2-1; TRBD2 matches at 8 bases. This CDR3 is 17 amino acids long. V lost 0 bases and J lost 5; bases outside the gene matches: 9. CDR1 and CDR2 (germline): WNHNN, SYGVQD (reference sequence). CDR3: CASSESVGGSGDNEQFF. The CDR3 DNA sequence: TGCGCCAGCAGTGAGTCAGTGGGTGGTAGCGGGGACAATGAGCAGTTCTTC.

The gene calls are TRBV4-1 and TRBJ1-2; TRBD1 aligns across 7 bases. Germline V CDR1 and CDR2: MGHRA, YSYEKL. The ends lost 2 bases at V and 5 bases at J; junction bases unmatched: 8. The CDR3 runs to 15 residues. The CDR3 coding sequence is TGCGCCAGCAGCCAAATCGGGACAGACCCGTATGGCTACACCTTC. Encoded protein: CASSQIGTDPYGYTF.

The gene calls are TRBV7-9 and TRBJ1-1; 7 bases map to TRBD1. This CDR3 has 15 amino acids. The junction had 8 bases not matched to a gene; V was cut back by 4 bases and J by 3 bases. CDR1 and CDR2 (germline): SEHNR, FQNEAQ (reference sequence). CDR3 nucleotides: TGTGCCAGCAGCTCCGAGACAGGGAAGGACACTGAAGCTTTCTTT. It translates to CASSSETGKDTEAFF.

This sequence joins TRBV6-9 and TRBJ2-2; D is possibly TRBD1 or TRBD2 (5 bases each). CDR1 is MNHGY, CDR2 SVAAGI, per germline. The CDR3 covers 14 residues. Trimming stripped 3 bases from V and 7 bases from J, with 12 bases between. In nucleotides, the CDR3 is TGTGCCAGCAGTTACACAGGAGGAGGCGGGGAGCTGTTTTTT. Its translation: CASSYTGGGGELFF.

The genes are TRBV10-3 and TRBJ2-5; 7 bases are shared with TRBD2. In germline, CDR1 is ENHRY, CDR2 SYGVKD. The CDR3 runs to 15 residues. J was trimmed by 6 bases and V by 0 bases; bases with no gene match: 7. CDR3 DNA: TGTGCCATCAGTGAGTCGGGACTACGGAGAAAGACCCAGTACTTC. Its translation is CAISESGLRRKTQYF.

The chain is built from TRBV27 and TRBJ1-5; D not resolved. The germline gives CDR1 MNHEY, CDR2 SMNVEV (reference sequence). The CDR3 is 15 residues long. Deletions cut 1 base from V and 0 bases from J, with 7 bases between. The CDR3 nucleotides read TGTGCCAGCAGTTTATACCGAGATAGCAATCAGCCCCAGCATTTT. Translated: CASSLYRDSNQPQHF.